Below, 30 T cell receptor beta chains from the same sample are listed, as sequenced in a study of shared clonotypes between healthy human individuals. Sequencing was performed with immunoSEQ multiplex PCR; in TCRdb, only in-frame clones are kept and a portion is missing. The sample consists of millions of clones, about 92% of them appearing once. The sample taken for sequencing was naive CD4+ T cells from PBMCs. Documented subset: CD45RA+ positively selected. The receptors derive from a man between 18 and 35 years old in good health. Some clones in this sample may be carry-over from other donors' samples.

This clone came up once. The CDR3 here is CAWSGVPPYTSYEQYF. The CDR3 DNA reads TGTGCCTGGAGTGGAGTACCCCCCTATACCTCCTACGAGCAGTACTTC. V and J are TRBV30 and TRBJ2-7, with unresolved D. The CDR3 runs 16 residues. Germline loops: CDR1 GTSNPN, CDR2 SVGIG (reference sequence). Trimming removed 1 base from V and 0 bases from J, with 16 bases in between.

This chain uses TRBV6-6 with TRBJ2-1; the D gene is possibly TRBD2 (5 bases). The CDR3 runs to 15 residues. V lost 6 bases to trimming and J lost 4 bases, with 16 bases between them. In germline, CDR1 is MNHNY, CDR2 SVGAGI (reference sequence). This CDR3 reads CASSHGRTGYNEQFF. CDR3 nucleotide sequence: TGTGCCAGCAGCCACGGACGCACGGGGTACAATGAGCAGTTCTTC.

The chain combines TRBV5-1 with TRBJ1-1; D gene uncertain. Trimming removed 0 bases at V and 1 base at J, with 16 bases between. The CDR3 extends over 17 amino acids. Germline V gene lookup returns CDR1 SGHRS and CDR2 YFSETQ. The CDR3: CASSLAPGGEGNTEAFF. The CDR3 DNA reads TGCGCCAGCAGCTTGGCTCCTGGTGGCGAAGGGAACACTGAAGCTTTCTTT.

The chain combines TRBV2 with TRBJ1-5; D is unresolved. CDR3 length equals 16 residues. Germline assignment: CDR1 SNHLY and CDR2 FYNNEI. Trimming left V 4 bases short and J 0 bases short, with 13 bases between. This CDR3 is CASSADTAYSNQPQHF. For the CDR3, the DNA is TGTGCCAGCAGTGCCGACACGGCTTATAGCAATCAGCCCCAGCATTTT.

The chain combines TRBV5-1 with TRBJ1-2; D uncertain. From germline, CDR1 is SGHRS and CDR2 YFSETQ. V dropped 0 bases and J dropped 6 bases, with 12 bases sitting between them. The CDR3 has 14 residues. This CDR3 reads CASSLEGTADGYTF. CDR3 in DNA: TGCGCCAGCAGCTTGGAAGGCACAGCGGATGGCTACACCTTC.

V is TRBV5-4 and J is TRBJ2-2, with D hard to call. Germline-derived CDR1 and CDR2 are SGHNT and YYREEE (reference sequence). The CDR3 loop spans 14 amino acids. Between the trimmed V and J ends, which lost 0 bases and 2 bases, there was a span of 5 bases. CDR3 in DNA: TGTGCCAGCAGCTTGGGTAGAAACACCGGGGAGCTGTTTTTT. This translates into CASSLGRNTGELFF.

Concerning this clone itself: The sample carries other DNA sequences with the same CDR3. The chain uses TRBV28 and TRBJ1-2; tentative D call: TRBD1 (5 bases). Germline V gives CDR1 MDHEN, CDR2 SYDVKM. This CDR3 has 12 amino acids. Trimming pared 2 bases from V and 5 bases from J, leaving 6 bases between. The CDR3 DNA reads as TGTGCCAGCAGTTTACGACAGTATGGCTACACCTTC. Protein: CASSLRQYGYTF.

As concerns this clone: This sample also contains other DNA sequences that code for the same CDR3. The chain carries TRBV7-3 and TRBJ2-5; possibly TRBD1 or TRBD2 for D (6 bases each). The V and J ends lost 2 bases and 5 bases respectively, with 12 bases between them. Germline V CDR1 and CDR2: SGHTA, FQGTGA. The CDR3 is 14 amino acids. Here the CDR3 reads CASSLSGGRETQYF. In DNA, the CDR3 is TGTGCCAGCAGCTTATCCGGGGGCCGGGAGACCCAGTACTTC.

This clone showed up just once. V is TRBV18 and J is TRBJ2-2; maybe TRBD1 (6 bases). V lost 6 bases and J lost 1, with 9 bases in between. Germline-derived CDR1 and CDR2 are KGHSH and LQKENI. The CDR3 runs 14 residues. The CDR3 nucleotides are TGTGCCAGCTCCCTGGGACAGAACACCGGGGAGCTGTTTTTT. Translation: CASSLGQNTGELFF.

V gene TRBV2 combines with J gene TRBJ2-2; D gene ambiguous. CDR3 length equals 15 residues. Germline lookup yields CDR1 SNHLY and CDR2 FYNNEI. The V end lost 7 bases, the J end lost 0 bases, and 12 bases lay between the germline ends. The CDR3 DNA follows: TGTGCCAGCAAGTCGACCCTGGCGAACACCGGGGAGCTGTTTTTT. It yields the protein CASKSTLANTGELFF.

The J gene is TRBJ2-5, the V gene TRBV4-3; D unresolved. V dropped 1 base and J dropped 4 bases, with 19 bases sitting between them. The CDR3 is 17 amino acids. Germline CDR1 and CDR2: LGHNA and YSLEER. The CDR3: CASSQGNMVSVVETQYF. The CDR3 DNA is TGCGCCAGCAGCCAAGGCAATATGGTTTCAGTCGTAGAGACCCAGTACTTC.

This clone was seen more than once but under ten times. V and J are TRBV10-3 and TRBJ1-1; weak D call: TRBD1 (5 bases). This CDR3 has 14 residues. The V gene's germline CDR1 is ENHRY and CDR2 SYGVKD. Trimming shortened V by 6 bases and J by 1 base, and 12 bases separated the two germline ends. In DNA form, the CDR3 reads TGTGCCATCAGCGTGGGAGGGACGAACACTGAAGCTTTCTTT. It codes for CAISVGGTNTEAFF.

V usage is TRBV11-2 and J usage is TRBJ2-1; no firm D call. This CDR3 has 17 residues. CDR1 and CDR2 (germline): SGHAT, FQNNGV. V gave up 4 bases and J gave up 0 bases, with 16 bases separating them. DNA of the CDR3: TGTGCCAGCAGCTCGTTCACGGACGCCCTCTCCTACAATGAGCAGTTCTTC. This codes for CASSSFTDALSYNEQFF.

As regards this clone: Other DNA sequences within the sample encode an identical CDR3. CDR3 nucleotide sequence: TGCGCCAGCAGCTTGCAGGGGGCGAACACTGAAGCTTTCTTT. Translation gives CASSLQGANTEAFF. The chain joins TRBV5-1 to TRBJ1-1; 8 positions match TRBD1. Germline CDR1 is SGHRS and CDR2 is YFSETQ. The trim removed 1 base at V and 1 base at J, leaving 0 bases unmatched. This CDR3 is 14 amino acids long.

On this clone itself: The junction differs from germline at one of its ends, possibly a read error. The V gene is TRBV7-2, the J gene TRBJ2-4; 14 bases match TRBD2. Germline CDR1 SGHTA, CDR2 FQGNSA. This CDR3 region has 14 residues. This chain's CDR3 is CASRAGTSGSSLFF. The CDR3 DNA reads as TGTGCCAGCCGTGCCGGGACTAGCGGGAGTTCTCTTTTTTTC. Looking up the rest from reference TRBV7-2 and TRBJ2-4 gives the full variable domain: GAGVSQSPSNKVTEKGKDVELRCDPISGHTALYWYRQSLGQGLEFLIYFQGNSAPDKSGLPSDRFSAERTGGSVSTLTIQRTQQEDSAVYLCASRAGTSGSSLFFGAGTRLSVL.

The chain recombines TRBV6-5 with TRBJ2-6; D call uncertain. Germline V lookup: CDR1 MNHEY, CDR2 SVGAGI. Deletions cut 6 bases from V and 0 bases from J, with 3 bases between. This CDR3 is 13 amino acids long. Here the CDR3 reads CASRTSGANVLTF. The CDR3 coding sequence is TGTGCCAGCAGAACCTCTGGGGCCAACGTCCTGACTTTC.

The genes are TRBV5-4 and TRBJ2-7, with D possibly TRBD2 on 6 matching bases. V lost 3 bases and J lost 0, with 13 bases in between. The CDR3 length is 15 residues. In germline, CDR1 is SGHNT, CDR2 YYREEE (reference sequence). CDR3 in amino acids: CASSSGTLSSYEQYF. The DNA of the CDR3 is TGTGCCAGCAGCTCCGGGACTTTGAGCTCCTACGAGCAGTACTTC.

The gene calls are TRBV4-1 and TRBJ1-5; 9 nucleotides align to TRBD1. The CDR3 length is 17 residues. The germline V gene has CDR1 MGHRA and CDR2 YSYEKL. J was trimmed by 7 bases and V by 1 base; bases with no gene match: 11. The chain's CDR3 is CASSQVPEQGARQPQHF. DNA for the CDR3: TGCGCCAGCAGCCAAGTACCTGAACAGGGGGCCCGGCAGCCCCAGCATTTT.

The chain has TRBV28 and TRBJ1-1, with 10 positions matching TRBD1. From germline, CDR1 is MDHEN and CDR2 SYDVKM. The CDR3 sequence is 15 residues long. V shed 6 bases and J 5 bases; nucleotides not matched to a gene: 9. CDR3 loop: CASSVPGQGRTEAFF. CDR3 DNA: TGTGCCAGCAGCGTCCCGGGACAGGGGCGGACTGAAGCTTTCTTT.

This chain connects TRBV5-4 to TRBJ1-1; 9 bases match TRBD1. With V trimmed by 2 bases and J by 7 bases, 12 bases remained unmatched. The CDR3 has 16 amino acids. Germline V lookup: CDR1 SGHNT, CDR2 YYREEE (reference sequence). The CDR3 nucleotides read TGTGCCAGCAGCTTCCCGGGACAGGGTTTGGTGGGTGAAGCTTTCTTT. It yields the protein CASSFPGQGLVGEAFF.

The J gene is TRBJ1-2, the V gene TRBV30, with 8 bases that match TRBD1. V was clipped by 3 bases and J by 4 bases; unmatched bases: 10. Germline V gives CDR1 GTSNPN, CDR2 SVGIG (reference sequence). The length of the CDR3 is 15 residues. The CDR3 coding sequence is TGTGCCTGGAGCGGGAGTGACAGGGGACTCTATGGCTACACCTTC. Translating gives CAWSGSDRGLYGYTF. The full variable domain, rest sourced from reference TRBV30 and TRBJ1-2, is SQTIHQWPATLVQPVGSPLSLECTVEGTSNPNLYWYRQAAGRGLQLLFYSVGIGQISSEVPQNLSASRPQDRQFILSSKKLLLSDSGFYLCAWSGSDRGLYGYTFGSGTRLTVV.

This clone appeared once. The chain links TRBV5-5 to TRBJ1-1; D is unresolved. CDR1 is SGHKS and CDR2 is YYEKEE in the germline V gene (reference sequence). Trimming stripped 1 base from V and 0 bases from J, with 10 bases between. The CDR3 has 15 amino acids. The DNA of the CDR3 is TGTGCCAGCAGCTTGCTGGCAGCAATGAACACTGAAGCTTTCTTT. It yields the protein CASSLLAAMNTEAFF.

The CDR3 nucleotides are TGTGCCAGTAGCGGACAGGGGACCTACAATGAGCAGTTCTTC. It encodes CASSGQGTYNEQFF. The chain couples TRBV19 to TRBJ2-1; 9 bases match TRBD1. Germline assignment: CDR1 LNHDA and CDR2 SQIVND (reference sequence). This CDR3 is built from 14 residues. J gave up 2 bases and V 6 bases, and 2 bases lay outside the gene matches.

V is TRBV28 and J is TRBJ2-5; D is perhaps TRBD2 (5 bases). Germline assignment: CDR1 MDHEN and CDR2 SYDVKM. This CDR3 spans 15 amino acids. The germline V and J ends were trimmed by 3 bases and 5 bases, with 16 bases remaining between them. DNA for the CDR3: TGTGCCAGCAGTTTGGTGAGGGCACCCAAGGAGACCCAGTACTTC. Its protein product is CASSLVRAPKETQYF.

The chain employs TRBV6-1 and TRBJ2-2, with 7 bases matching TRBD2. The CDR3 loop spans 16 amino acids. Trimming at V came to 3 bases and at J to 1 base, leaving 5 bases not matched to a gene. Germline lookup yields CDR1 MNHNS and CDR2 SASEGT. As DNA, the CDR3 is TGTGCCAGCAGTGATTGGGTAGCGGGGAACACCGGGGAGCTGTTTTTT. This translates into CASSDWVAGNTGELFF.

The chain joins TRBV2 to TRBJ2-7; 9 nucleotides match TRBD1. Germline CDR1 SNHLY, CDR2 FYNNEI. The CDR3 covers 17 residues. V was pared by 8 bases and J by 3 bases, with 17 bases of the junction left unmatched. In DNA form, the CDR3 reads TGTGCCAGCCGTGGACTAGGCAGACAGGGGGGTTTCTACGAGCAGTACTTC. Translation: CASRGLGRQGGFYEQYF.

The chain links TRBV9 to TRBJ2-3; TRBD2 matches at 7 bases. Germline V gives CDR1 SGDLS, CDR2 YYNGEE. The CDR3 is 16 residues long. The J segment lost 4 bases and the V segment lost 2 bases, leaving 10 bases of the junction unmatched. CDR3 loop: CASSVSGSPPSDTQYF. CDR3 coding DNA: TGTGCCAGCAGCGTTAGCGGGTCTCCCCCATCAGATACGCAGTATTTT.

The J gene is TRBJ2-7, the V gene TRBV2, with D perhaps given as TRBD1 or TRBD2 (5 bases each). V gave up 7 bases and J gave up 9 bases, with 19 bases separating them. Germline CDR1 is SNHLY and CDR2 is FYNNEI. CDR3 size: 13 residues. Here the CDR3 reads CASNYTFRDGQYF. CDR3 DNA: TGTGCCAGCAATTACACCTTCCGGGACGGGCAGTACTTC.

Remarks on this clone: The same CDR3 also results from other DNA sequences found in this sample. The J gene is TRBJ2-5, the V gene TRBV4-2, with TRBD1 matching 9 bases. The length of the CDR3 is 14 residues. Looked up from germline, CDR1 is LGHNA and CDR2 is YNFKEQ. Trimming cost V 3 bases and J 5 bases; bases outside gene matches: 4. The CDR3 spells CASSQDRGFETQYF. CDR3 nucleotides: TGTGCCAGCAGCCAGGACAGGGGATTTGAGACCCAGTACTTC.

CDR3 residues: CATRGSNTQYF. DNA for the CDR3: TGTGCCACACGGGGCTCTAATACGCAGTATTTT. The chain is built from TRBV5-4 and TRBJ2-3; D tentatively fits TRBD1 or TRBD2 (5 bases each). This CDR3 has 11 amino acids. Trimming removed 9 bases from V and 7 bases from J, with 12 bases in between. Germline V gene lookup returns CDR1 SGHNT and CDR2 YYREEE (reference sequence). Complete variable domain (other parts from reference TRBV5-4 and TRBJ2-3): ETGVTQSPTHLIKTRGQQVTLRCSSQSGHNTVSWYQQALGQGPQFIFQYYREEENGRGNFPPRFSGLQFPNYSSELNVNALELDDSALYLCATRGSNTQYFGPGTRLTVL.